This entry describes one T cell receptor (beta chain). Clones were sequenced by immunoSEQ multiplex PCR, and TCRdb holds only the in-frame ones, with some missing. In the table there are some 65,000 clones, 75% to 90% of which are singletons. The sample comes from a study of control samples from healthy donors and cancer patients. CDR1 is LNHDA and CDR2 is SQIVND in the germline V gene (reference sequence). V was pared by 5 bases and J by 4 bases, with 6 bases of the junction left unmatched. There are 14 residues in the CDR3. This clonotype originated in a woman aged 50 to 60 with lung cancer. The sequenced sample consisted of PBMCs. V usage is TRBV19 and J usage is TRBJ1-1; 8 bases match TRBD1. CDR3 nucleotide sequence: TGTGCCAGTAGTGAGGACAGGGATGGCACTGAAGCTTTCTTT. Translated: CASSEDRDGTEAFF.